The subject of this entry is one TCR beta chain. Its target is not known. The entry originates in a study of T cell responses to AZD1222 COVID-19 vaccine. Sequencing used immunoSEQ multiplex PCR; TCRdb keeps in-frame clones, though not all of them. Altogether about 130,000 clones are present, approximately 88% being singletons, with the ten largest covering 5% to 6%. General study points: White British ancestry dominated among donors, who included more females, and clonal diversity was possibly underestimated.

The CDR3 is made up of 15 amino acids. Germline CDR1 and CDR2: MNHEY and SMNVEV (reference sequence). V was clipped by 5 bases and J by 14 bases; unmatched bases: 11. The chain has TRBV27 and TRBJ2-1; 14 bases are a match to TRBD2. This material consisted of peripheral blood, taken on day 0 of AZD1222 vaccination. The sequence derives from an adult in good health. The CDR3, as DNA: TGTGCCAGCAGTCAAACGGGACTAGCGGGGGTAAAGGAGTTCTTC. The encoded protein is CASSQTGLAGVKEFF.